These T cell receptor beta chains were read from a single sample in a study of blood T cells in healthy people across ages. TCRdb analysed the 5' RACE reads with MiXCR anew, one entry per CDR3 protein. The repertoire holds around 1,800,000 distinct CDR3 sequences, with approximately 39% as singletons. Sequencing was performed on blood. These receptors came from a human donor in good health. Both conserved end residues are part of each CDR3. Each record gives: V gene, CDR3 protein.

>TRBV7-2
CASSLAWGDTQYF
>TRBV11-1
CASKKDSYNEQFF
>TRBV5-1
CASSERQGGSYEQYF
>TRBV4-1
CASLRQPQGNYGYTF
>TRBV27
CASSLTGIGMYEQYF
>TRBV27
CASSLGLAAGETQYF
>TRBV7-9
CASSPDRLAGNTIYF
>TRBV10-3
CAISEHPWEQYF
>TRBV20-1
CSAASRAGHEQYF
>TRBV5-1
CASSLAPQGGNQPQHF
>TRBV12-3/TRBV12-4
CASSLTSQTLDTQYF
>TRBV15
CATSSRGPSLSPLHF
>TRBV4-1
CASSQEGAVISYEQYF
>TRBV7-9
CASSLRTGKNEQYF
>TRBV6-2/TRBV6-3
CASSYLPGTGKAFF
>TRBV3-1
CASSQDWASATDTQYF
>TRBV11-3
CASSIQGAPLEAFF
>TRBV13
CASSPAGALDTQYF
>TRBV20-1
CSARPTFGGLAGYTF
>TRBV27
CASRLRTNSYNEQFF
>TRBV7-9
CASAVTETNTEAFF
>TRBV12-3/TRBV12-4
CANSTIVGEVAFF
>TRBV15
CATSRGYGYTF
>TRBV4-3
CASSSKGGGYTF
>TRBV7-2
CASSFYGAEELFF
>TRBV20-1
CSAGRDRAEAFF
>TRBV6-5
CASSYKPSPSYEQYF
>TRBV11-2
CASSSLPTGGNGANVLTF
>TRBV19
CASSTSQRGGTDTQYF
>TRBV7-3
CSQPLPGGFMNTEAFF
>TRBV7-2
CASSPSVWDSIYEQYF
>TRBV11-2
CASSFPGNTQYF
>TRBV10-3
CAISEDRGDYGYTF
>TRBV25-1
CASSEEGILGTEAFF
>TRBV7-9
CASSLPPTSIYNEQFF
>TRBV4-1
CASSQVRVGQPQHF
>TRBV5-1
CASSPAILGTDTQYF
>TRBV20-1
CSARAMNSNQPQHF
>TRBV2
CASSEQRGSVEQYF
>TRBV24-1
CATSDFEGHYGYTF
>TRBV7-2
CASRSGTSADTQYF
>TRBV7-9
CASSLGSGIFGNEQFF
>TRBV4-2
CASSQVLGVDGYTF
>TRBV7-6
CASSFGDEKRFF
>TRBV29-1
CSASRSGRSGTEAFF
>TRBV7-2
CASSFRQYNTQYF
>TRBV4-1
CASSRGQKDTDTQYF
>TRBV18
CASSPPRGLALDEQYF